Described below is a single TCR beta chain sequence and its context. What it binds is unknown. This sample is part of a study of shared clonotypes between healthy human individuals. As for the study in general: The plates for each donor numbered three CD4 naive, three CD4 memory, two CD8 naive and one CD8 memory. Findings and caveats of the study: Compared with memory subsets, naive subsets generally had larger estimated richness. Despite large depth, rarefaction showed incomplete sorted-subset sequencing.

The V gene end was trimmed by 5 bases and the J gene end by 6 bases; junction bases not matched to a gene: 9. Germline-derived CDR1 and CDR2 are SGHVS and FQNEAQ. CDR3 size: 16 residues. It was CD45RO-negative cells, positively selected for CCR7, that made up naive CD8 cells, with terminally differentiated effector memory CD45RA+ cells excluded. Measured with immunoSEQ multiplex PCR; TCRdb has only the in-frame clones, and not every one. The repertoire includes about 2.2 million clones, roughly 93% of them detected once, and 1.5% to 2% sits in the top ten. The chain has TRBV7-8 and TRBJ2-3; 12 bases are a match to TRBD2. Sequencing was done on a sample of naive CD8+ T cells from PBMCs. The sequence came from a young man in good health. Some clones in this sample may be carry-over from other donors' samples. CDR3 residues: CASSKGLAGFGDTQYF. In nucleotides, the CDR3 is TGTGCCAGCAGCAAAGGACTAGCGGGGTTCGGTGATACGCAGTATTTT.